The entry that follows covers one T cell receptor (beta chain) sequence. Random-hexamer reverse transcription was applied to roughly 0.45 to 1 ug RNA. TCRdb used MiXCR to reprocess the immunoSEQ multiplex PCR reads, holding one entry per CDR3 protein. The sample holds 200,000 to 250,000 distinct CDR3 sequences, 95% seen once. The data are from a study of CD8 T cells in Susac syndrome. V lost 10 bases and J lost 6, with 16 bases in between. In germline, CDR1 is LNHDA, CDR2 SQIVND (reference sequence). The CDR3 runs to 13 residues. The receptor was derived from a human donor with multiple sclerosis. Sequencing was carried out using CD4+ T cells from PBMCs. The chain employs TRBV19 and TRBJ1-5; D is unresolved. CDR3 protein: CATSDQVGQPQHF. CDR3 sequence (DNA): TGTGCCACCTCTGACCAGGTCGGTCAGCCCCAGCATTTT.